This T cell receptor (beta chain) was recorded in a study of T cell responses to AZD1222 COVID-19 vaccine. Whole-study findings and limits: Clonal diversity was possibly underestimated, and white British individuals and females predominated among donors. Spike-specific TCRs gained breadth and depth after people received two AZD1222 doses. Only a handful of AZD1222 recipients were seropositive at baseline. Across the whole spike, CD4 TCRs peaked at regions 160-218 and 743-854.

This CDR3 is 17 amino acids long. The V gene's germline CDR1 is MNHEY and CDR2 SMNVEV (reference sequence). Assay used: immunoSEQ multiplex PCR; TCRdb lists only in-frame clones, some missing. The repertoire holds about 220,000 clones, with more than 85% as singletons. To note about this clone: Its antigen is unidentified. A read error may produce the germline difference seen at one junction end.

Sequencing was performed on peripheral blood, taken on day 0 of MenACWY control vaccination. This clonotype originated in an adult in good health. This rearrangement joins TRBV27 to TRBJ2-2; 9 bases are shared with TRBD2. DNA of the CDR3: TGTGCCAGCTGTTTATTCGGGCGGGGGGGCAACACCGGGGAGCTGTTTTTT. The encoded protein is CASCLFGRGGNTGELFF.